A single sample gave rise to the 22 T cell receptor beta chains below, sequenced in a study of blood T cell repertoires in COVID-19. Sequenced by immunoSEQ multiplex PCR; TCRdb stores in-frame clones only, minus some. The top ten hold around 14% of the sample, which has under 200,000 clones, approximately 88% seen once. The sample taken for sequencing was peripheral blood. Receptor source: a man younger than 35 with active or convalescent COVID-19.

V gene TRBV15 combines with J gene TRBJ2-5; 7 bases are shared with TRBD1. There are 16 residues in the CDR3. Looked up from germline, CDR1 is LNHNV and CDR2 is YYDKDF (reference sequence). The V gene end was trimmed by 4 bases and the J gene end by 5 bases; junction bases not matched to a gene: 13. The CDR3 coding sequence is TGTGCCACCAGCACACGATACAGGGGAAAGGCGGAGACCCAGTACTTC. It specifies CATSTRYRGKAETQYF.

The chain recombines TRBV7-9 with TRBJ2-5; maybe TRBD2 (5 bases). The germline V gene encodes CDR1 SEHNR and CDR2 FQNEAQ (reference sequence). The CDR3 runs 14 residues. Trimming took 5 bases from V and 5 from J, leaving 15 bases between them. CDR3 sequence reads: CASSELDPGETQYF. The CDR3 DNA sequence: TGTGCCAGCAGCGAACTTGACCCGGGGGAGACCCAGTACTTC.

The V call is TRBV5-8, the J call TRBJ2-3; TRBD1 might be the D (6 bases). Trimming cost V 1 base and J 4 bases, with 10 bases left between them. The length of the CDR3 is 14 residues. Germline V gene lookup returns CDR1 SGHTS and CDR2 YDEGEE. The DNA of the CDR3 is TGTGCCAGCAGCTTGAGGGCAGGGGCAGATACGCAGTATTTT. The encoded protein is CASSLRAGADTQYF.

This chain uses TRBV2 with TRBJ2-7; 9 bases are a match to TRBD2. J gave up 2 bases and V 0 bases, and 5 bases lay outside the gene matches. CDR3 length equals 16 residues. Germline V CDR1 and CDR2: SNHLY, FYNNEI. DNA for the CDR3: TGTGCCAGCAGTGAAGCCCCGGGACTAGCAACCTACGAGCAGTACTTC. Residues: CASSEAPGLATYEQYF.

V gene TRBV25-1 combines with J gene TRBJ2-5; 11 nucleotides agree with TRBD2. The CDR3 is 16 amino acids. Trimming removed 3 bases from V and 2 bases from J; junction bases left unmatched: 5. CDR1 is MGHDK and CDR2 is SYGVNS in the germline V gene. The CDR3 loop is CASSDFIAGGQETQYF. CDR3 nucleotide sequence: TGTGCCAGCAGTGACTTCATAGCGGGGGGGCAAGAGACCCAGTACTTC. Variable domain in full (rest from reference TRBV25-1 and TRBJ2-5): EADIYQTPRYLVIGTGKKITLECSQTMGHDKMYWYQQDPGMELHLIHYSYGVNSTEKGDLSSESTVSRIRTEHFPLTLESARPSHTSQYLCASSDFIAGGQETQYFGPGTRLLVL.

V usage is TRBV4-2 and J usage is TRBJ1-6; tentatively, D is TRBD1 (5 bases). The CDR3 is made up of 14 amino acids. Germline V gives CDR1 LGHNA, CDR2 YNFKEQ. Trimming shortened V by 0 bases and J by 14 bases, and 14 bases separated the two germline ends. The CDR3 nucleotides are TGTGCCAGCAGCCAAGACTTGGCAGGGAGGGCCCTCCACTTT. As protein: CASSQDLAGRALHF.

This clone has only one observation. CDR3 amino acids: CASSPRGSGDQETQYF. As DNA, the CDR3 is TGTGCCAGCTCACCACGGGGTAGCGGGGACCAAGAGACCCAGTACTTC. This chain links TRBV18 with TRBJ2-5, with 8 bases identical to TRBD2. The trim removed 1 base at V and 0 bases at J, leaving 4 bases unmatched. The CDR3 runs 16 residues. Germline CDR1 is KGHSH and CDR2 is LQKENI.

The rearrangement links TRBV7-8 to TRBJ2-7; TRBD1 matches 9 bases. Germline trimming cut 2 bases from V and 4 bases from J; bases unmatched to any gene: 9. The CDR3 sequence is 16 residues long. Germline loops: CDR1 SGHVS, CDR2 FQNEAQ. The CDR3 spells CASSLKGQGGGYEQYF. The CDR3 DNA follows: TGTGCCAGCAGCTTAAAGGGACAGGGAGGTGGGTACGAGCAGTACTTC.

This chain joins TRBV5-1 and TRBJ1-2; 7 bases line up with TRBD1. In germline, CDR1 is SGHRS, CDR2 YFSETQ. This CDR3 region has 13 residues. V lost 4 bases and J lost 3; bases outside the gene matches: 3. Here the CDR3 reads CASSGTGDYGYTF. For the CDR3, the DNA is TGCGCCAGCAGCGGTACAGGGGACTATGGCTACACCTTC.

The chain uses TRBV2 and TRBJ2-1; D is ambiguous. The germline gives CDR1 SNHLY, CDR2 FYNNEI. The CDR3 is 11 amino acids. The V end lost 6 bases, the J end lost 7 bases, and 7 bases lay between the germline ends. The CDR3 spells CASSIYNEQFF. In DNA form, the CDR3 reads TGTGCCAGCAGCATCTATAATGAGCAGTTCTTC.

This sequence joins TRBV10-3 and TRBJ2-3, with 11 bases that match TRBD2. From germline, CDR1 is ENHRY and CDR2 SYGVKD. The CDR3 has 16 amino acids. The V segment lost 0 bases and the J segment 4 bases; nucleotides outside the gene matches: 3. This chain's CDR3 is CAISESSGGAADTQYF. CDR3 coding DNA: TGTGCCATCAGTGAGTCTAGCGGGGGGGCAGCAGATACGCAGTATTTT.

CDR3 bases: TGTGCCAGTAGTACCCCCCTCCGTCCGGGGGTGGAAAACATTCAGTACTTC. Translating it yields CASSTPLRPGVENIQYF. The chain links TRBV19 to TRBJ2-4; perhaps TRBD2 as D (6 bases). The CDR3 has 17 residues. V was pared by 4 bases and J by 5 bases, with 21 bases between. CDR1 is LNHDA and CDR2 is SQIVND in the germline V gene (reference sequence).

This clone was seen more than once but under ten times. This chain links TRBV19 with TRBJ1-1; D gene ambiguous. The germline V gene has CDR1 LNHDA and CDR2 SQIVND (reference sequence). The V end was cut by 10 bases, the J end by 5 bases, with 17 bases between. The CDR3 covers 13 residues. The DNA of the CDR3 is TGTGCCACCTCCCTCCAACCGGGGACTGAAGCTTTCTTT. It specifies CATSLQPGTEAFF.

The gene calls are TRBV19 and TRBJ2-3; TRBD1 might be the D (5 bases). Germline V gives CDR1 LNHDA, CDR2 SQIVND (reference sequence). V dropped 6 bases and J dropped 6 bases, with 19 bases sitting between them. The CDR3 consists of 15 residues. The CDR3 spells CASRKTAVPVDTQYF. CDR3 bases: TGTGCCAGTAGAAAGACAGCTGTCCCGGTGGATACGCAGTATTTT. The full variable domain, its missing parts supplied by reference TRBV19 and TRBJ2-3, is DGGITQSPKYLFRKEGQNVTLSCEQNLNHDAMYWYRQDPGQGLRLIYYSQIVNDFQKGDIAEGYSVSREKKESFPLTVTSAQKNPTAFYLCASRKTAVPVDTQYFGPGTRLTVL.

This sequence joins TRBV7-2 and TRBJ1-1; 9 nucleotides agree with TRBD1. CDR1 SGHTA and CDR2 FQGNSA come from the germline V gene. The CDR3 spans 15 residues. J lost 12 bases, V lost 1 base, and 12 bases had no gene match. The CDR3 loop is CASSLGGTGTSIPFF. In nucleotides, the CDR3 is TGTGCCAGCAGCTTAGGGGGGACAGGGACGTCGATCCCTTTCTTT. Full variable domain (remainder filled in from reference TRBV7-2 and TRBJ1-1): GAGVSQSPSNKVTEKGKDVELRCDPISGHTALYWYRQSLGQGLEFLIYFQGNSAPDKSGLPSDRFSAERTGGSVSTLTIQRTQQEDSAVYLCASSLGGTGTSIPFFGQGTRLTVV.

This sequence joins TRBV5-1 and TRBJ2-5, with D possibly TRBD2 on 7 matching bases. Trimming removed 4 bases at V and 5 bases at J, with 18 bases between. This CDR3 spans 15 amino acids. From germline, CDR1 is SGHRS and CDR2 YFSETQ. The CDR3 region is CASSAVRGAAETQYF. The CDR3 DNA is TGCGCCAGCAGCGCTGTACGGGGGGCGGCGGAGACCCAGTACTTC. Using reference TRBV5-1 and TRBJ2-5 for the parts outside the CDR3, the full variable domain is KAGVTQTPRYLIKTRGQQVTLSCSPISGHRSVSWYQQTPGQGLQFLFEYFSETQRNKGNFPGRFSGRQFSNSRSEMNVSTLELGDSALYLCASSAVRGAAETQYFGPGTRLLVL.

The rearrangement links TRBV19 to TRBJ1-2, with D perhaps TRBD1 (6 bases). V lost 6 bases and J 4 bases, leaving 18 bases between the germline ends. Germline values: CDR1 LNHDA, CDR2 SQIVND (reference sequence). CDR3 length: 15 residues. The CDR3 nucleotides are TGTGCCAGTAGACAGGGCCTCGGTACCTCCTATGGCTACACCTTC. This codes for CASRQGLGTSYGYTF.

This clone appeared a single time. The gene calls are TRBV28 and TRBJ1-4; tentative D call: TRBD1 (5 bases). Trimming shortened V by 11 bases and J by 0 bases, and 10 bases separated the two germline ends. Germline V gives CDR1 MDHEN, CDR2 SYDVKM. The CDR3 contains 13 residues. CDR3 amino acids: CASTAPTNEKLFF. The DNA for the CDR3 is TGTGCCTCGACAGCCCCAACTAATGAAAAACTGTTTTTT.

The chain recombines TRBV11-2 with TRBJ2-7; D remains ambiguous. V was pared by 1 base and J by 2 bases, with 9 bases between. The V gene's germline CDR1 is SGHAT and CDR2 FQNNGV. This CDR3 has 14 residues. CDR3 sequence (DNA): TGTGCCAGCAGCTTAGTCCTAATTCCCTACGAGCAGTACTTC. This sequence encodes CASSLVLIPYEQYF.

The rearrangement links TRBV18 to TRBJ2-7, with TRBD1 matching 10 bases. This CDR3 comprises 15 residues. The germline V gene has CDR1 KGHSH and CDR2 LQKENI. Trimming removed 11 bases from V and 4 bases from J; junction bases left unmatched: 14. The CDR3 sequence: CAGAVGTGVSYEQYF. CDR3 nucleotide sequence: TGTGCCGGGGCAGTTGGGACAGGGGTCTCTTACGAGCAGTACTTC.

The chain employs TRBV5-1 and TRBJ1-3, with D possibly being TRBD1 (6 bases). Germline V gene sequence: CDR1 SGHRS, CDR2 YFSETQ. V lost 0 bases, J lost 0 bases, and 13 bases lay in between. The CDR3 contains 17 residues. The CDR3: CASSLGPGAPSGNTIYF. CDR3 nucleotides: TGCGCCAGCAGCTTGGGGCCAGGGGCCCCCTCTGGAAACACCATATATTTT.

This chain links TRBV2 with TRBJ2-1; TRBD1 agrees at 8 bases. V shed 4 bases, J shed 5 bases, and the junction held 7 bases outside the gene matches. The CDR3 extends over 15 amino acids. Germline V gene lookup returns CDR1 SNHLY and CDR2 FYNNEI. CDR3 DNA sequence: TGTGCCAGCAGTGGCGGACAGGGCTCGGACAATGAGCAGTTCTTC. This gives the protein CASSGGQGSDNEQFF.